Listed here are 28 T cell receptor beta chains from one sample, sequenced in a study of blood T cells in healthy people across ages. Primed by a sample-barcoded 5' primer and a J-beta primer mix, a second PCR proceeded for roughly 7 to 11 cycles. TCRdb independently ran MiXCR on the 5' RACE reads; one entry per CDR3 protein. This table holds 890,000 or so distinct CDR3 sequences, around 62% found once. The specimen sequenced was blood. These receptors came from a man aged 30-40 years in good health.

Remarks on this clonotype: The junction departs from the called germline gene at one end, perhaps through a read error. The chain employs TRBV27 and TRBJ1-6; D might be TRBD1 (6 bases). Germline-derived CDR1 and CDR2 are MNHEY and SMNVEV (reference sequence). The CDR3 extends over 16 amino acids. The CDR3 loop is CASSHRGGADNPPLHF. Here the CDR3 DNA reads TGTGCCAGCAGTCACCGAGGGGGGGCGGATAATCCACCCCTCCACTTT.

The V gene is TRBV3-1, the J gene TRBJ2-1; a weak D match, TRBD1 (7 bases). The CDR3 is 16 residues long. Trimming removed 5 bases from V and 8 bases from J, with 22 bases in between. Germline V lookup: CDR1 LGHDT, CDR2 YNNKEL (reference sequence). CDR3 DNA sequence: TGTGCCAGCAGCGTAACCCTTCTGCAGGGGGACTATGAGCAGTTCTTC. Translated, it gives CASSVTLLQGDYEQFF.

V is TRBV27 and J is TRBJ1-1; TRBD1 is a possible D gene (6 bases). The germline V and J ends were trimmed by 8 bases and 3 bases, with 19 bases remaining between them. Germline V gene sequence: CDR1 MNHEY, CDR2 SMNVEV (reference sequence). The CDR3 consists of 15 residues. CDR3 DNA sequence: TGTGCCAGCTTTCGAGGGGGAGTGAAGGACACTGAAGCTTTCTTT. Its translation: CASFRGGVKDTEAFF.

The chain recombines TRBV9 with TRBJ2-1; no firm D call. The length of the CDR3 is 14 residues. The germline V gene encodes CDR1 SGDLS and CDR2 YYNGEE. Trimming shortened V by 2 bases and J by 0 bases, and 6 bases separated the two germline ends. CDR3: CASSVLSSYNEQFF. CDR3 in DNA: TGTGCCAGCAGCGTCCTTAGCTCCTACAATGAGCAGTTCTTC.

The chain is built from TRBV15 and TRBJ2-7, with a tentative D call TRBD2 (5 bases). The CDR3 loop spans 16 amino acids. V lost 0 bases and J 7 bases, leaving 19 bases between the germline ends. Per germline, CDR1 LNHNV and CDR2 YYDKDF (reference sequence). The CDR3, as DNA: TGTGCCACCAGCAGAGATCGTCCTATCACGGGGAGTGAGCAGTACTTC. Protein: CATSRDRPITGSEQYF.

This clonotype has a single count. V gene TRBV2 combines with J gene TRBJ2-4; no firm D call. This CDR3 spans 10 amino acids. CDR1 SNHLY and CDR2 FYNNEI come from the germline V gene. V lost 4 bases and J 6 bases, leaving 1 base between the germline ends. CDR3 in amino acids: CASSVNIQYF. The CDR3 DNA reads as TGTGCCAGCAGTGTAAACATTCAGTACTTC. Variable domain in full (rest from reference TRBV2 and TRBJ2-4): EPEVTQTPSHQVTQMGQEVILRCVPISNHLYFYWYRQILGQKVEFLVSFYNNEISEKSEIFDDQFSVERPDGSNFTLKIRSTKLEDSAMYFCASSVNIQYFGAGTRLSVL.

CDR3 in DNA: TGTGCCAGCAGCCCCCGGGGACTAGTTGGTACGCAGTATTTT. It specifies CASSPRGLVGTQYF. This chain joins TRBV9 and TRBJ2-3; 8 bases align to TRBD2. The germline CDR1 and CDR2 sequences are SGDLS and YYNGEE. The CDR3 sequence is 14 residues long. V lost 4 bases, J lost 8 bases, and 9 bases stayed unmatched.

This clonotype was found a few times. The CDR3 protein is CSAWTPGVRGEQFF. The CDR3 nucleotides read TGCAGTGCTTGGACCCCGGGTGTGAGAGGGGAGCAGTTCTTC. The V call is TRBV20-1, the J call TRBJ2-1, with D possibly being TRBD2 (5 bases). The CDR3 runs 14 residues. The germline V gene encodes CDR1 DFQATT and CDR2 SNEGSKA (reference sequence). Trimming took off 5 bases at V and 10 bases at J, with 21 bases between the two ends.

The chain combines TRBV7-2 with TRBJ2-4; D might be TRBD2 (6 bases). The DNA end favors TRBJ2-7, so the J call may be wrong. The germline V gene has CDR1 SGHTA and CDR2 FQGNSA. The CDR3 has 15 residues. CDR3 in DNA: TGTGCCAGCAGCTTAGATGCCGGGGGACCCTACGAGCAGTACTTC. Protein product: CASSLDAGGPYEQYF.

This chain links TRBV4-2 with TRBJ1-6, with 7 bases lining up with TRBD1. The junction had 6 bases not matched to a gene; V was cut back by 2 bases and J by 8 bases. The CDR3 is 15 residues long. Germline V gene lookup returns CDR1 LGHNA and CDR2 YNFKEQ. CDR3 sequence: CASSQTGTEDSPLHF. Written as DNA, the CDR3 is TGTGCCAGCAGCCAAACCGGGACAGAAGATTCACCCCTCCACTTT.

This clonotype was detected a few times. The rearrangement uses TRBV7-3 and TRBJ2-1; D may correspond to TRBD1 or TRBD2 (6 bases each). The germline gives CDR1 SGHTA, CDR2 FQGTGA. V shed 5 bases and J shed 0 bases, with 23 bases lying between them. The CDR3 contains 19 residues. The DNA of the CDR3 is TGTGCCAGCAGCCTCTCCGGGGGCAGTCCATTAAGCTCCTACAATGAGCAGTTCTTC. This encodes CASSLSGGSPLSSYNEQFF.

This chain links TRBV29-1 with TRBJ2-6, with D maybe TRBD2 (6 bases). CDR1 and CDR2 from the germline V gene are SQVTM and ANQGSEA. The CDR3 loop spans 15 amino acids. V was clipped by 6 bases and J by 0 bases, with 12 bases between them. The CDR3 DNA reads as TGCAGCGTGGGGGGTCGGGCCTCTGGGGCCAACGTCCTGACTTTC. This translates into CSVGGRASGANVLTF.

V gene TRBV14 combines with J gene TRBJ1-2; possibly TRBD1 for D (6 bases). This CDR3 has 13 amino acids. Trimming left V 0 bases short and J 4 bases short, with 6 bases between. Germline CDR1 and CDR2: SGHDN and FVKESK. CDR3 sequence: CASSQEGAYGYTF. The DNA of the CDR3 is TGTGCCAGCAGCCAAGAGGGGGCCTATGGCTACACCTTC.

V gene TRBV5-1 combines with J gene TRBJ2-1; D gene ambiguous. Trimming shortened V by 4 bases and J by 8 bases, and 19 bases separated the two germline ends. This CDR3 spans 15 amino acids. Germline V gene data show CDR1 as SGHRS and CDR2 as YFSETQ. CDR3 residues: CASSPGPGDGYEQFF. In nucleotides, the CDR3 is TGCGCCAGCAGCCCTGGGCCTGGGGATGGCTATGAGCAGTTCTTC.

This chain connects TRBV5-1 to TRBJ2-1; D may match TRBD1 or TRBD2 (6 bases each). Trimming pared 7 bases from V and 3 bases from J, leaving 29 bases between. This CDR3 is built from 19 residues. Germline values: CDR1 SGHRS, CDR2 YFSETQ. The CDR3 DNA is TGCGCCAGCGCAGGGGACGGGGGTGGAGGACTATCGCGCTACAATGAGCAGTTCTTC. Amino acids: CASAGDGGGGLSRYNEQFF.

The chain couples TRBV29-1 to TRBJ2-1; the match to TRBD2 covers 12 bases. J gave up 4 bases and V 7 bases, and 2 bases lay outside the gene matches. This CDR3 is 13 amino acids long. The germline gives CDR1 SQVTM, CDR2 ANQGSEA. Written as DNA, the CDR3 is TGCAGCGCTGGGACTAGCGGGTACAATGAGCAGTTCTTC. Translation: CSAGTSGYNEQFF.

V and J are TRBV4-3 and TRBJ2-1; possibly TRBD1 for D (7 bases). CDR3 length: 15 residues. Germline assignment: CDR1 LGHNA and CDR2 YSLEER. V was clipped by 4 bases and J by 8 bases, with 18 bases between them. CDR3 in DNA: TGCGCCAGCAGCCCCACGGAGGGTAGGGGGCATGAGCAGTTCTTC. Amino acids: CASSPTEGRGHEQFF.

Only a few counts were recorded for this clonotype. The J gene is TRBJ1-1, the V gene TRBV25-1; D not resolved. This CDR3 has 14 residues. V lost 0 bases and J 2 bases, leaving 7 bases between the germline ends. Germline V CDR1 and CDR2: MGHDK, SYGVNS. CDR3 DNA sequence: TGTGCCAGCAGTGAATATCTGGGAAACACTGAAGCTTTCTTT. It translates to CASSEYLGNTEAFF.

This rearrangement joins TRBV6-5 to TRBJ2-2; D remains unclear. The CDR3 totals 14 residues. Germline lookup yields CDR1 MNHEY and CDR2 SVGAGI. The V end lost 2 bases, the J end lost 4 bases, and 8 bases lay between the germline ends. CDR3 nucleotides: TGTGCCAGCAGTTACACCGGGCCCACCGGGGAGCTGTTTTTT. This translates into CASSYTGPTGELFF.

V gene TRBV14 combines with J gene TRBJ2-1; possible D gene TRBD2, 7 bases. The CDR3 extends over 16 amino acids. V lost 2 bases and J 0 bases, leaving 11 bases between the germline ends. CDR1 SGHDN and CDR2 FVKESK come from the germline V gene. The CDR3 nucleotides are TGTGCCAGCAGCCAATTCCGGGGGGCCTCCTACAATGAGCAGTTCTTC. Translation: CASSQFRGASYNEQFF.

This clonotype occurred a few times. J is TRBJ1-1 and V is TRBV29-1; the D gene is possibly TRBD1 (5 bases). This CDR3 comprises 12 residues. The germline V gene encodes CDR1 SQVTM and CDR2 ANQGSEA. The V end lost 7 bases, the J end lost 3 bases, and 12 bases lay between the germline ends. In DNA, the CDR3 is TGCAGCGGGCGAACAGGCGACACTGAAGCTTTCTTT. It specifies CSGRTGDTEAFF.

The chain is built from TRBV18 and TRBJ2-6; D is uncertain. The CDR3 extends over 14 amino acids. Trimming left V 8 bases short and J 4 bases short, with 12 bases between. Germline loops: CDR1 KGHSH, CDR2 LQKENI. The CDR3 spells CASHPGSGANVLTF. In nucleotides, the CDR3 is TGTGCCAGCCATCCAGGTTCCGGGGCCAACGTCCTGACTTTC.

The chain employs TRBV7-2 and TRBJ2-1; D remains unclear. Germline V gives CDR1 SGHTA, CDR2 FQGNSA. The V and J ends lost 4 bases and 6 bases respectively, with 10 bases between them. This CDR3 spans 13 amino acids. CDR3 protein: CASSSSYGNEQFF. CDR3 nucleotides: TGTGCCAGCAGCTCCTCCTACGGCAATGAGCAGTTCTTC.

This clonotype was counted a few times. V usage is TRBV6-4 and J usage is TRBJ2-3; D gene ambiguous. This CDR3 has 13 residues. The germline gives CDR1 MRHNA, CDR2 SNTAGT. V was trimmed by 3 bases and J by 2 bases, leaving 6 bases between them. Written as DNA, the CDR3 is TGTGCCAGCAGTGATGGTATCACAGATACGCAGTATTTT. Amino acids: CASSDGITDTQYF.

The chain recombines TRBV5-1 with TRBJ2-5, with unresolved D. Per germline, CDR1 SGHRS and CDR2 YFSETQ. The CDR3 has 18 amino acids. V lost 4 bases and J lost 4, with 26 bases in between. The CDR3 coding sequence is TGCGCCAGCAGCCTCCCCTCTAACGTAGTGTTAGACTTAGAGACCCAGTACTTC. Translation gives CASSLPSNVVLDLETQYF.

The chain joins TRBV7-9 to TRBJ2-3; the D is unclear. The germline V gene has CDR1 SEHNR and CDR2 FQNEAQ (reference sequence). The CDR3 spans 13 residues. The V end was cut by 8 bases, the J end by 5 bases, with 14 bases between. CDR3 sequence: CASGIEFVDTQYF. For the CDR3, the DNA is TGTGCCAGCGGAATAGAATTTGTAGATACGCAGTATTTT.

This sequence joins TRBV5-1 and TRBJ1-1; a possible D gene is TRBD1 (5 bases). Germline CDR1 and CDR2: SGHRS and YFSETQ. Between the trimmed V and J ends, which lost 1 base and 3 bases, there was a span of 13 bases. The CDR3 sequence is 15 residues long. CDR3 coding DNA: TGCGCCAGCAGCTTGTCTACAGGATTGGACACTGAAGCTTTCTTT. Its protein product is CASSLSTGLDTEAFF.

This clonotype turned up a few times. V gene TRBV25-1 combines with J gene TRBJ1-1; a weak D match, TRBD1 (5 bases). Trimming left V 3 bases short and J 5 bases short, with 16 bases between. Germline V lookup: CDR1 MGHDK, CDR2 SYGVNS. The CDR3 is 15 amino acids. CDR3 loop: CASSDLGRGGTEAFF. For the CDR3, the DNA is TGTGCCAGCAGTGATTTAGGGCGGGGGGGTACTGAAGCTTTCTTT.